The 13 T cell receptor beta chains given below trace back to one sample, sequenced in a study of cytomegalovirus exposure and HLA in healthy donors. PCR employed 60 Vbeta and 13 Jbeta primers. Clones were sequenced by immunoSEQ multiplex PCR, and TCRdb holds only the in-frame ones, with some missing. The table lists under 200,000 clones, approximately 81% of them singletons. Sequenced input: PBMCs. The receptor set was obtained from a man aged 50 to 59 in good health and CMV-seropositive.

This clone has only a few counts. The chain links TRBV28 to TRBJ2-2; no clear D gene. Trimming removed 6 bases at V and 0 bases at J, with 11 bases between. This CDR3 region has 15 residues. Germline lookup yields CDR1 MDHEN and CDR2 SYDVKM. This CDR3 is CASRRSSSNTGELFF. The CDR3 region has the DNA TGTGCCAGCAGACGGAGTAGTTCGAACACCGGGGAGCTGTTTTTT.

The chain links TRBV7-2 to TRBJ2-2, with a weak D call TRBD2 (5 bases). The V end lost 6 bases, the J end lost 5 bases, and 10 bases lay between the germline ends. Germline loops: CDR1 SGHTA, CDR2 FQGNSA. CDR3 length equals 13 residues. The CDR3 loop is CASRGGRTGELFF. DNA for the CDR3: TGTGCCAGCAGAGGAGGTCGGACCGGGGAGCTGTTTTTT.

The chain uses TRBV5-6 and TRBJ1-3, with D hard to call. CDR3 length: 14 residues. V was shortened by 2 bases and J by 3 bases, with 9 bases between the two germline ends. From germline, CDR1 is SGHDT and CDR2 YYEEEE. The CDR3 bases are TGTGCCAGCAGCTTTTCGAGTATTGGAAACACCATATATTTT. Protein: CASSFSSIGNTIYF. The whole variable domain, remainder taken from reference TRBV5-6 and TRBJ1-3, is DAGVTQSPTHLIKTRGQQVTLRCSPKSGHDTVSWYQQALGQGPQFIFQYYEEEERQRGNFPDRFSGHQFPNYSSELNVNALLLGDSALYLCASSFSSIGNTIYFGEGSWLTVV.

This clone was counted a single time. The J gene is TRBJ2-1, the V gene TRBV14; 12 positions match TRBD2. V trimming: 1 base; J trimming: 3 bases; junction bases outside the gene matches: 4. The CDR3 has 17 residues. The germline V gene has CDR1 SGHDN and CDR2 FVKESK. CDR3 sequence reads: CASSQVLAGGDYNEQFF. The CDR3 DNA reads as TGTGCCAGCAGCCAAGTCCTAGCGGGAGGGGACTACAATGAGCAGTTCTTC.

The V gene is TRBV19, the J gene TRBJ1-5, with TRBD1 identical over 8 bases. The CDR3 consists of 13 residues. Germline V lookup: CDR1 LNHDA, CDR2 SQIVND (reference sequence). Trimming at V came to 5 bases and at J to 6 bases, leaving 3 bases not matched to a gene. The CDR3: CASSPTGGQPQHF. CDR3 nucleotide sequence: TGTGCCAGTAGTCCAACAGGGGGTCAGCCCCAGCATTTT. The full variable domain, with the rest looked up from reference TRBV19 and TRBJ1-5, is DGGITQSPKYLFRKEGQNVTLSCEQNLNHDAMYWYRQDPGQGLRLIYYSQIVNDFQKGDIAEGYSVSREKKESFPLTVTSAQKNPTAFYLCASSPTGGQPQHFGDGTRLSIL.

The V gene is TRBV29-1, the J gene TRBJ2-7, with D perhaps TRBD1 (6 bases). V lost 7 bases and J lost 2, with 12 bases in between. CDR1 is SQVTM and CDR2 is ANQGSEA in the germline V gene. This CDR3 has 12 amino acids. The CDR3 DNA sequence: TGCAGCGCCCAGGGGATCCCCTACGAGCAGTACTTC. Encoded protein: CSAQGIPYEQYF.

The chain employs TRBV30 and TRBJ1-4; D is uncertain. The CDR3 spans 16 residues. Deletions cut 0 bases from V and 0 bases from J, with 11 bases between. Germline CDR1 GTSNPN, CDR2 SVGIG (reference sequence). The CDR3: CAWSVLRGSTNEKLFF. DNA for the CDR3: TGTGCCTGGAGTGTACTCCGGGGATCAACTAATGAAAAACTGTTTTTT.

The J gene is TRBJ1-1, the V gene TRBV14; 7 nucleotides agree with TRBD1. CDR1 and CDR2 (germline): SGHDN, FVKESK. V trimming: 0 bases; J trimming: 1 base; junction bases outside the gene matches: 2. The CDR3 loop spans 15 amino acids. The CDR3 is CASSQDGTANTEAFF. The CDR3 coding sequence is TGTGCCAGCAGCCAAGATGGGACAGCGAACACTGAAGCTTTCTTT.

The chain uses TRBV5-1 and TRBJ1-1, with D tentatively TRBD1 (5 bases). Trimming stripped 4 bases from V and 0 bases from J, with 19 bases between. The CDR3 has 17 amino acids. Germline loops: CDR1 SGHRS, CDR2 YFSETQ. For the CDR3, the DNA is TGCGCCAGCAGCCCTGTGGAGGGGAGGCCCCTGAACACTGAAGCTTTCTTT. Residues: CASSPVEGRPLNTEAFF.

The chain uses TRBV4-1 and TRBJ1-2; D unclear. Trimming stripped 0 bases from V and 0 bases from J, with 14 bases between. Germline V gene data show CDR1 as MGHRA and CDR2 as YSYEKL. The CDR3 is 17 residues long. CDR3 nucleotide sequence: TGCGCCAGCAGCCAAGATGCGGCACTAAATACTAACTATGGCTACACCTTC. It translates to CASSQDAALNTNYGYTF.

The rearrangement uses TRBV9 and TRBJ1-4; 7 bases fit TRBD1. Germline values: CDR1 SGDLS, CDR2 YYNGEE. The CDR3 consists of 12 residues. Trimming took 4 bases from V and 8 from J; bases not matched to a gene: 2. The chain's CDR3 is CASSYRGEKLFF. The CDR3 bases are TGTGCCAGCAGCTACAGGGGCGAAAAACTGTTTTTT.

This chain connects TRBV6-5 to TRBJ1-1, with D perhaps TRBD1 (5 bases). Germline V gives CDR1 MNHEY, CDR2 SVGAGI. The CDR3 length is 14 residues. The V gene lost 7 bases and the J gene lost 0 bases, with 12 bases spanning the gap. The DNA for the CDR3 is TGTGCCAGCAATAGGGGCCTCATGAACACTGAAGCTTTCTTT. This translates into CASNRGLMNTEAFF.

The rearrangement joins TRBV11-1 to TRBJ1-2, with D tentatively TRBD1 (5 bases). The CDR3 extends over 14 amino acids. CDR1 is SGHAT, CDR2 FQDESV, per germline (reference sequence). Trimming removed 1 base at V and 5 bases at J, with 11 bases between. DNA of the CDR3: TGTGCCAGCAGCTTAGGCGCAGGGCTGTATGGCTACACCTTC. Protein sequence: CASSLGAGLYGYTF. Looking up the rest from reference TRBV11-1 and TRBJ1-2 gives the full variable domain: EAEVAQSPRYKITEKSQAVAFWCDPISGHATLYWYRQILGQGPELLVQFQDESVVDDSQLPKDRFSAERLKGVDSTLKIQPAELGDSAMYLCASSLGAGLYGYTFGSGTRLTVV.